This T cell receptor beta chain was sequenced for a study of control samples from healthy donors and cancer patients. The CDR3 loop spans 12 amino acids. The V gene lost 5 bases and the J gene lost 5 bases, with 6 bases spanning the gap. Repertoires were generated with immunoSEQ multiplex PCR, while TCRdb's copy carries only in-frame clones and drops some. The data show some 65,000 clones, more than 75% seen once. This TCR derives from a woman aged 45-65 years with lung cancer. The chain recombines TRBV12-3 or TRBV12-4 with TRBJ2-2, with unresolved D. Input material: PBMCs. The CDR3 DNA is TGTGCCAGCAGTACAGTTACCGGGGAGCTGTTTTTT. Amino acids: CASSTVTGELFF.